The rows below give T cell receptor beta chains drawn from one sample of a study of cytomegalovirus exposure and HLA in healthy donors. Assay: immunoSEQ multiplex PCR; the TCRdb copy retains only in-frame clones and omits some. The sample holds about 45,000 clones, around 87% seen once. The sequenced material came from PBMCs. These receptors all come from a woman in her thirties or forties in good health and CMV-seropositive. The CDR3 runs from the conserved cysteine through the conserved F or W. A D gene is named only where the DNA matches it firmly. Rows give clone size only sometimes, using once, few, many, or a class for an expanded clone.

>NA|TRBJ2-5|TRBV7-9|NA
CASSVSGVAETQYF
TGTGCCAGCAGCGTATCCGGGGTGGCGGAGACCCAGTACTTC
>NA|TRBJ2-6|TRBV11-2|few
CASSLDRSGANVLTF
TGTGCCAGCAGCTTAGATCGCTCTGGGGCCAACGTCCTGACTTTC
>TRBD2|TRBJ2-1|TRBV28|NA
CASRTIAGALNEQFF
TGTGCCAGCAGGACAATAGCGGGAGCTCTCAATGAGCAGTTCTTC
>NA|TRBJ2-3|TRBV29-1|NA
CSVVRTDTQYF
TGCAGCGTTGTCCGGACAGATACGCAGTATTTT
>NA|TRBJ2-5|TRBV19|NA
CASSISSPIGGTQYF
TGTGCCAGTAGTATCTCGTCCCCAATTGGCGGGACCCAGTACTTC
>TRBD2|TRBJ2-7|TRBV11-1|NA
CASTRLAGAGSYEQYF
TGTGCCAGCACCAGACTAGCGGGAGCGGGGTCCTACGAGCAGTACTTC
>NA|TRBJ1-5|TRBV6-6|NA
CASSSPGGDGQPQHF
TGTGCCAGCAGTTCCCCTGGGGGGGACGGACAGCCCCAGCATTTT
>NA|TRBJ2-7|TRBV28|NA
CASAKTGKVYEQYF
TGTGCCAGCGCCAAAACAGGGAAGGTCTACGAGCAGTACTTC
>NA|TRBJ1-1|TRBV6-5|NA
CAGVFGERAEAFF
TGTGCCGGTGTTTTCGGGGAGAGGGCTGAAGCTTTCTTT
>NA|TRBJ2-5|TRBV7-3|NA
CASSPGRARETQYF
TGTGCCAGCAGCCCGGGTAGAGCTCGAGAGACCCAGTACTTC
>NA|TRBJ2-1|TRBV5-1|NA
CASSLVRDGVNEQFF
TGCGCCAGCAGCTTGGTCAGGGATGGGGTCAATGAGCAGTTCTTC
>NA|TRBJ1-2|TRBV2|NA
CASTRTVNYGYTF
TGTGCCAGCACTCGGACAGTAAACTATGGCTACACCTTC
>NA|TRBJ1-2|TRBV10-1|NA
CASSPGLSWGYTF
TGCGCCAGCAGTCCGGGACTGTCCTGGGGCTACACCTTC
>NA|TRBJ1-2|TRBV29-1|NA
CSVAGQGGYTF
TGCAGCGTTGCAGGGCAGGGCGGCTACACCTTC
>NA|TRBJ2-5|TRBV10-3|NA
CAIAGVGTSQETQYF
TGTGCCATCGCTGGGGTTGGGACTTCACAAGAGACCCAGTACTTC
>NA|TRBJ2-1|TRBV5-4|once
CASSPPGFYEQFF
TGTGCCAGCAGCCCCCCAGGGTTTTATGAGCAGTTCTTC
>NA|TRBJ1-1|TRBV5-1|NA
CASSLADRTHTEAFF
TGCGCCAGCAGCTTGGCCGATCGGACTCACACTGAAGCTTTCTTT
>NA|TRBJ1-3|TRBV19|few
CASSIITAGNTIYF
TGTGCCAGTAGTATTATAACAGCCGGAAACACCATATATTTT
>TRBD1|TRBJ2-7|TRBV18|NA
CASSSGTAGEQYF
TGTGCCAGCTCATCAGGGACAGCAGGCGAGCAGTACTTC
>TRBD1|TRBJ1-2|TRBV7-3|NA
CASSPGQGARGYTF
TGTGCCAGCAGCCCGGGACAGGGGGCGCGAGGCTACACCTTC
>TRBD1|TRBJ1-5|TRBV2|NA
CASDRGLEPQHF
TGTGCCAGCGACAGGGGGCTAGAGCCCCAGCATTTT
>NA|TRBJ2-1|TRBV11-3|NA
CASSLGRGDEQFF
TGTGCCAGCAGCTTAGGACGCGGGGATGAGCAGTTCTTC
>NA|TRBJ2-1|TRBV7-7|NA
CASSGISHNEQFF
TGTGCCAGCAGCGGTATAAGCCACAATGAGCAGTTCTTC
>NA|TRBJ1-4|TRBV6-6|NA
CASSFPEGGLFF
TGTGCCAGCAGTTTCCCGGAAGGCGGACTGTTTTTT
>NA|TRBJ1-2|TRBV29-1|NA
CSEGDGYTF
TGCAGCGAAGGGGATGGCTACACCTTC
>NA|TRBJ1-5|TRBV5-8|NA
CASSLSWQVSNQPQHF
TGTGCCAGCAGCTTGTCTTGGCAGGTTAGCAATCAGCCCCAGCATTTT
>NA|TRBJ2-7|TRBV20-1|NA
CSASERYEQYF
TGCAGTGCTAGCGAGCGCTACGAGCAGTACTTC
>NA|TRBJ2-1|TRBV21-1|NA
CASSKRRRGGGRLASLSSYNEQFF
TGTGCCAGCAGCAAGAGAAGAAGAGGGGGTGGTCGACTAGCGTCCCTAAGCTCCTACAATGAGCAGTTCTTC
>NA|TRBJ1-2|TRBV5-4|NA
CASSPRQDNYGYTF
TGTGCCAGCAGCCCGCGACAGGATAACTATGGCTACACCTTC
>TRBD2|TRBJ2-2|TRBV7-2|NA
CASSEGLAGGSTGELFF
TGTGCCAGCAGCGAGGGACTAGCGGGGGGGTCCACCGGGGAGCTGTTTTTT
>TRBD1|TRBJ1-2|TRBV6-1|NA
CASSDGTGGFYGYTF
TGTGCCAGCAGTGATGGGACAGGGGGCTTCTATGGCTACACCTTC
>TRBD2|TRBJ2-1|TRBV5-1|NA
CASSLGAGGLSSYNEQFF
TGCGCCAGCAGCTTGGGAGCGGGAGGGCTAAGCTCCTACAATGAGCAGTTCTTC
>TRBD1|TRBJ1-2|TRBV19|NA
CASNGDSLPYGYTF
TGTGCCAGTAACGGGGACAGCCTTCCTTATGGCTACACCTTC
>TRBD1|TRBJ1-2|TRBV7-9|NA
CASSLSGGYGYTF
TGTGCCAGCAGCCTTTCAGGGGGTTATGGCTACACCTTC
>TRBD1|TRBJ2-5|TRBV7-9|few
CASSRQQGAQETQYF
TGTGCCAGCAGCCGCCAACAGGGGGCTCAAGAGACCCAGTACTTC
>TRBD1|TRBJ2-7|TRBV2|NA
CASSAGQGAYEQYF
TGTGCCAGCTCCGCGGGACAGGGGGCCTACGAGCAGTACTTC